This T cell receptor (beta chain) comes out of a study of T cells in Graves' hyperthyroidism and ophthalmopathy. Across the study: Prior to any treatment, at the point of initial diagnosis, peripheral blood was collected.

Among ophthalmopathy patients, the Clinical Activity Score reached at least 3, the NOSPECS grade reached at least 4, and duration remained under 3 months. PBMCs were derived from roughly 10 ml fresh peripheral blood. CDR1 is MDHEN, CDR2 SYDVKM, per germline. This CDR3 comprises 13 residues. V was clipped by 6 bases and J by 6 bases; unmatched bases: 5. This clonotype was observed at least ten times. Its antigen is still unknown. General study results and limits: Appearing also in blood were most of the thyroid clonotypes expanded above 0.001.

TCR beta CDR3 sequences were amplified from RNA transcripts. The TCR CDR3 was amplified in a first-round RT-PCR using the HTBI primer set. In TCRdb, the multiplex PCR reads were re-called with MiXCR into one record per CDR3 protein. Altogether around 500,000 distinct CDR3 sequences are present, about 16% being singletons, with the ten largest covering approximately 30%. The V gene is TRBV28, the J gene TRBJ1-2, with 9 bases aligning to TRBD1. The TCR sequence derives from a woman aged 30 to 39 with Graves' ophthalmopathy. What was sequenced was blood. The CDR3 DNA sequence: TGTGCCAGCAGGCGGGACAGGGCCCATGGCTACACCTTC. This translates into CASRRDRAHGYTF.